The 20 T cell receptor beta chains below were found in one sample sequenced in a study of early T cells in non-severe SARS-CoV-2 infection. MiXCR was run by TCRdb on the 5' RACE reads, yielding one entry per CDR3 protein. The profile shows roughly 80,000 distinct CDR3 sequences, less than 20% of them singletons. The sample taken for sequencing was whole blood. The source is an adult who was a healthcare worker with PCR-confirmed SARS-CoV-2 infection or an uninfected control (not recorded which).

In this sample, this clonotype turned up a few times. The rearrangement links TRBV5-1 to TRBJ2-2; the D is unclear. CDR3 length: 12 residues. CDR1 is SGHRS and CDR2 is YFSETQ in the germline V gene. V was clipped by 3 bases and J by 0 bases, with 0 bases between them. CDR3 DNA sequence: TGCGCCAGCAGCTCGAACACCGGGGAGCTGTTTTTT. It specifies CASSSNTGELFF.

The J gene is TRBJ1-1, the V gene TRBV20-1; D gene ambiguous. The germline gives CDR1 DFQATT, CDR2 SNEGSKA (reference sequence). The V end was cut by 6 bases, the J end by 1 base, with 15 bases between. The CDR3 runs 14 residues. CDR3 protein: CSAKGHEQNTEAFF. DNA for the CDR3: TGCAGTGCCAAAGGCCACGAACAGAACACTGAAGCTTTCTTT.

This clonotype was counted a few times. The J gene is TRBJ1-2, the V gene TRBV20-1; 10 bases match TRBD1. The V segment lost 4 bases and the J segment 3 bases; nucleotides outside the gene matches: 5. The V gene's germline CDR1 is DFQATT and CDR2 SNEGSKA (reference sequence). The CDR3 consists of 14 residues. For the CDR3, the DNA is TGCAGTGCTACCCGGACAGGGGGTTACTATGGCTACACCTTC. This translates into CSATRTGGYYGYTF.

This rearrangement joins TRBV6-1 to TRBJ1-3; weak D call: TRBD1 (5 bases). This CDR3 comprises 14 residues. V shed 3 bases and J shed 1 base, with 7 bases lying between them. Germline V gene data show CDR1 as MNHNS and CDR2 as SASEGT. CDR3 sequence: CASSEWGSGNTIYF. Here the CDR3 DNA reads TGTGCCAGCAGTGAGTGGGGGTCTGGAAACACCATATATTTT.

This rearrangement joins TRBV29-1 to TRBJ1-1; TRBD1 aligns across 10 bases. Germline V gives CDR1 SQVTM, CDR2 ANQGSEA. There are 14 residues in the CDR3. The junction had 4 bases not matched to a gene; V was cut back by 6 bases and J by 0 bases. The DNA of the CDR3 is TGCAGCGTAGGACAGGGGGGGGTGAACACTGAAGCTTTCTTT. This gives the protein CSVGQGGVNTEAFF.

This clonotype has just a few counts. The chain joins TRBV24-1 to TRBJ1-2; no reliable D call. Germline lookup yields CDR1 KGHDR and CDR2 SFDVKD. The CDR3 has 13 residues. Trimming removed 2 bases from V and 4 bases from J, with 7 bases in between. CDR3: CATSDSSLYGYTF. DNA for the CDR3: TGTGCCACCAGTGATTCTTCACTCTATGGCTACACCTTC.

This clonotype was observed a handful of times. The V gene is TRBV7-9, the J gene TRBJ2-2; possibly TRBD2 for D (5 bases). Germline CDR1 SEHNR, CDR2 FQNEAQ (reference sequence). Trimming removed 6 bases from V and 6 bases from J, with 11 bases in between. The CDR3 is 13 residues long. CDR3 region: CASSLTSPGELFF. DNA for the CDR3: TGTGCCAGCAGTTTAACTAGTCCCGGGGAGCTGTTTTTT. The entire variable domain, with the rest obtained from reference TRBV7-9 and TRBJ2-2, is as follows: DTGVSQNPRHKITKRGQNVTFRCDPISEHNRLYWYRQTLGQGPEFLTYFQNEAQLEKSRLLSDRFSAERPKGSFSTLEIQRTEQGDSAMYLCASSLTSPGELFFGEGSRLTVL.

The rearrangement links TRBV4-2 to TRBJ1-5; D is perhaps TRBD1 (5 bases). Trimming took off 4 bases at V and 5 bases at J, with 9 bases between the two ends. The CDR3 extends over 13 amino acids. Germline assignment: CDR1 LGHNA and CDR2 YNFKEQ. The CDR3 sequence is CASSRGDDQPQHF. CDR3 DNA sequence: TGTGCCAGCAGCCGAGGGGACGATCAGCCCCAGCATTTT.

This clonotype was detected many times. The genes are TRBV7-9 and TRBJ2-1; 10 nucleotides agree with TRBD2. This CDR3 spans 17 amino acids. CDR1 and CDR2 from the germline V gene are SEHNR and FQNEAQ (reference sequence). The ends lost 2 bases at V and 7 bases at J; junction bases unmatched: 11. The CDR3 nucleotides read TGTGCCAGCAGCTTACCTCGAATGAGCGGGGGGGCAAATGAGCAGTTCTTC. Amino acid sequence: CASSLPRMSGGANEQFF. Supplemented by reference TRBV7-9 and TRBJ2-1, the full variable domain reads DTGVSQNPRHKITKRGQNVTFRCDPISEHNRLYWYRQTLGQGPEFLTYFQNEAQLEKSRLLSDRFSAERPKGSFSTLEIQRTEQGDSAMYLCASSLPRMSGGANEQFFGPGTRLTVL.

This clonotype came up a few times. The CDR3 sequence is CASSQAGGNTGELFF. The DNA of the CDR3 is TGTGCCAGCAGCCAAGCGGGGGGGAACACCGGGGAGCTGTTTTTT. This chain uses TRBV3-1 with TRBJ2-2, with TRBD2 matching over 7 bases. Germline V gene sequence: CDR1 LGHDT, CDR2 YNNKEL (reference sequence). This CDR3 contains 15 residues. V was clipped by 1 base and J by 1 base; unmatched bases: 0. The full variable domain, rest sourced from reference TRBV3-1 and TRBJ2-2, is DTAVSQTPKYLVTQMGNDKSIKCEQNLGHDTMYWYKQDSKKFLKIMFSYNNKELIINETVPNRFSPKSPDKAHLNLHINSLELGDSAVYFCASSQAGGNTGELFFGEGSRLTVL.

This chain joins TRBV19 and TRBJ2-7, with no clear D. The germline V gene has CDR1 LNHDA and CDR2 SQIVND (reference sequence). V was shortened by 3 bases and J by 0 bases, with 9 bases between the two germline ends. The CDR3 runs to 14 residues. CDR3: CASSIGPDSYEQYF. The CDR3 DNA is TGTGCCAGTAGTATTGGGCCGGACTCCTACGAGCAGTACTTC.

This clonotype was detected a few times. The rearrangement links TRBV6-2 or TRBV6-3 to TRBJ2-1; 11 bases line up with TRBD2. The ends lost 7 bases at V and 7 bases at J; junction bases unmatched: 9. Per the germline V gene, CDR1 is MNHEY and CDR2 is SVGEGT. The CDR3 extends over 15 amino acids. CDR3 DNA: TGTGCCAGCATACTAGCGGGAGATCGTTGGAATGAGCAGTTCTTC. Protein product: CASILAGDRWNEQFF.

This clonotype showed up just a few times. CDR3 in DNA: TGTGCCAGCACCGCCTGGAATGAGCAGTTCTTC. Its protein is CASTAWNEQFF. The chain recombines TRBV11-2 with TRBJ2-1; no definite D call. V gave up 7 bases and J gave up 7 bases, with 8 bases separating them. The CDR3 spans 11 residues. CDR1 SGHAT and CDR2 FQNNGV come from the germline V gene. The full variable domain, with the rest looked up from reference TRBV11-2 and TRBJ2-1, is EAGVAQSPRYKIIEKRQSVAFWCNPISGHATLYWYQQILGQGPKLLIQFQNNGVVDDSQLPKDRFSAERLKGVDSTLKIQPAKLEDSAVYLCASTAWNEQFFGPGTRLTVL.

Only a few counts were recorded for this clonotype. V is TRBV11-2 and J is TRBJ2-1; 14 nucleotides match TRBD2. Germline V CDR1 and CDR2: SGHAT, FQNNGV. Trimming removed 6 bases from V and 3 bases from J; junction bases left unmatched: 7. The CDR3 is 17 amino acids. The CDR3 DNA reads as TGTGCCAGCAGAGAACGACTAGCGGGGGGGCTCTACAATGAGCAGTTCTTC. As protein: CASRERLAGGLYNEQFF.

At least ten counts were recorded for this clonotype. The chain has TRBV14 and TRBJ1-2; D may be TRBD1 (5 bases). Germline loops: CDR1 SGHDN, CDR2 FVKESK. The CDR3 is 16 residues long. Trimming pared 4 bases from V and 7 bases from J, leaving 22 bases between. CDR3 coding DNA: TGTGCCAGCAGCCGAGACAGTGCTACAGAGGATCCTGGCTACACCTTC. Translated, it gives CASSRDSATEDPGYTF.

Worth noting for this clonotype: This could be a read error, since a much larger clone is one nucleotide away. The J gene is TRBJ1-1, the V gene TRBV6-5, with D uncertain. Germline V gene data show CDR1 as MNHEY and CDR2 as SVGAGI. The CDR3 covers 14 residues. Trimming shortened V by 7 bases and J by 4 bases, and 16 bases separated the two germline ends. The CDR3 nucleotides are TGTGCCAGCAACAAACAATCCTTCGGCACTGAAGCTTTCTTT. It is translated as CASNKQSFGTEAFF.

This clonotype was seen at least ten times. The chain employs TRBV5-1 and TRBJ1-5, with unresolved D. The germline V and J ends were trimmed by 0 bases and 0 bases, with 13 bases remaining between them. CDR1 and CDR2 (germline): SGHRS, YFSETQ. The CDR3 consists of 17 residues. DNA for the CDR3: TGCGCCAGCAGCTTGGGGGCCGCAGCCAATAGCAATCAGCCCCAGCATTTT. It yields the protein CASSLGAAANSNQPQHF.

This chain uses TRBV30 with TRBJ2-3; 7 bases are a match to TRBD1. V was pared by 3 bases and J by 3 bases, with 6 bases of the junction left unmatched. Germline CDR1 reads GTSNPN; CDR2 reads SVGIG (reference sequence). The CDR3 totals 14 residues. CDR3 loop: CAWRWGQLTDTQYF. The CDR3 region has the DNA TGTGCCTGGAGGTGGGGACAGCTGACAGATACGCAGTATTTT.

This clonotype was counted only a few times. The CDR3 nucleotides read TGTGCCAGCAGCAAAGACACGGAGGGAGGGGCCAACGTCCTGACTTTC. Its translation is CASSKDTEGGANVLTF. The rearrangement joins TRBV21-1 to TRBJ2-6; TRBD2, the table's D call, lacks a check against the DNA. TRBV21-1 is listed as a pseudogene. This CDR3 is 16 amino acids long.

The V gene is TRBV27, the J gene TRBJ2-7, with 8 nucleotides matching TRBD1. This CDR3 is built from 15 residues. The junction had 5 bases not matched to a gene; V was cut back by 0 bases and J by 4 bases. CDR1 and CDR2 from the germline V gene are MNHEY and SMNVEV (reference sequence). The DNA of the CDR3 is TGTGCCAGCAGTTTATCAGGGACAGGATCTTACGAGCAGTACTTC. It yields the protein CASSLSGTGSYEQYF.